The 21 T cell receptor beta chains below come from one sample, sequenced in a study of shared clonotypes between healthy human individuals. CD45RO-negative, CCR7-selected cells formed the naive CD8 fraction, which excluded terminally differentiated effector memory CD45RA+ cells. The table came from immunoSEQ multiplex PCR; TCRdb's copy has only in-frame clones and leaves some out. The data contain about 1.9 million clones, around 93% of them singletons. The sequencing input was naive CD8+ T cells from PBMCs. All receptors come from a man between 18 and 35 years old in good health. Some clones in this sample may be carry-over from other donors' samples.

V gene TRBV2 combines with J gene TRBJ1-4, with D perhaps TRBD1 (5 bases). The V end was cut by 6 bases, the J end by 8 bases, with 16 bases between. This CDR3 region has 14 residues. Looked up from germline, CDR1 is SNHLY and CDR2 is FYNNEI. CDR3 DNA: TGTGCCAGCAGAGGGACTTGGGGCGAGGAAAAACTGTTTTTT. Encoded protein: CASRGTWGEEKLFF.

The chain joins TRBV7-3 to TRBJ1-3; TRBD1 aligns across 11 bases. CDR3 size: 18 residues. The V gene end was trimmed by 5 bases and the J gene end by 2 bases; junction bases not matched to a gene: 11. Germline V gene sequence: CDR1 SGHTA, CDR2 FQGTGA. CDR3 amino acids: CASSLSPPGQGAGNTIYF. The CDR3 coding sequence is TGTGCCAGCAGCCTATCCCCCCCGGGACAGGGGGCTGGAAACACCATATATTTT.

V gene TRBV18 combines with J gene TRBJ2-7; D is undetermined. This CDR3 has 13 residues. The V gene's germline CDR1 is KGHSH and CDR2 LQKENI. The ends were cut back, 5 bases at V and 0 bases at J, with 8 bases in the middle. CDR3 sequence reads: CASSGSTSYEQYF. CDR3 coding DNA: TGTGCCAGCTCAGGGTCGACCTCCTACGAGCAGTACTTC.

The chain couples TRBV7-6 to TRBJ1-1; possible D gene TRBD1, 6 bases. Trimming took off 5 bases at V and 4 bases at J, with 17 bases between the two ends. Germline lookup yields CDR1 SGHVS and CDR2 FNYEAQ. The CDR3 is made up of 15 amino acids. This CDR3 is CASSPSRGTGTEAFF. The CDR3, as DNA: TGTGCCAGCAGCCCGTCGAGGGGGACGGGCACTGAAGCTTTCTTT.

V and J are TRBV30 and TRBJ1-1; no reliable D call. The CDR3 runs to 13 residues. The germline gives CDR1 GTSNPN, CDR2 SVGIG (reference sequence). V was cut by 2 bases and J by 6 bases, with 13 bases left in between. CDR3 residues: CAWSFRRAAEAFF. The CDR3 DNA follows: TGTGCCTGGAGTTTTCGGAGGGCCGCTGAAGCTTTCTTT.

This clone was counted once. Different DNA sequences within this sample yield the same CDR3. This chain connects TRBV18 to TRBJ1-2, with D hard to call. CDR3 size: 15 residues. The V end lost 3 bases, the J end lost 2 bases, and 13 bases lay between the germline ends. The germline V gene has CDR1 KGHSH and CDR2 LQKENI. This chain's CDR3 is CASSPGRTLNYGYTF. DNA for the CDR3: TGTGCCAGCTCACCGGGCAGGACCCTAAACTATGGCTACACCTTC.

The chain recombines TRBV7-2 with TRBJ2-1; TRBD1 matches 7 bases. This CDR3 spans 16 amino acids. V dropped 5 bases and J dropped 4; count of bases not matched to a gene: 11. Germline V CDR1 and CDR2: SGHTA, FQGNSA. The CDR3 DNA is TGTGCCAGCAGCCCACACTCTCCGGGACAGTACAATGAGCAGTTCTTC. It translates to CASSPHSPGQYNEQFF.

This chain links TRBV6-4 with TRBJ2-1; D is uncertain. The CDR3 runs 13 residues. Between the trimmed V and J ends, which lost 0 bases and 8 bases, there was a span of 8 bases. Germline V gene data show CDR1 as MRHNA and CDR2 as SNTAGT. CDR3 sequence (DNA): TGTGCCAGCAGTGACTCATTCTGGGATGAGCAGTTCTTC. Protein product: CASSDSFWDEQFF.

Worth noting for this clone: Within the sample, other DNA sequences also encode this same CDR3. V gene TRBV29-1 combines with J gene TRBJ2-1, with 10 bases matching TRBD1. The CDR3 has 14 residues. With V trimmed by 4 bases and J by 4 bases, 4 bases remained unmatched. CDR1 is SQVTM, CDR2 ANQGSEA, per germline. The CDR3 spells CSVAGTGAYNEQFF. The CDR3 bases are TGCAGCGTTGCCGGGACAGGGGCTTACAATGAGCAGTTCTTC.

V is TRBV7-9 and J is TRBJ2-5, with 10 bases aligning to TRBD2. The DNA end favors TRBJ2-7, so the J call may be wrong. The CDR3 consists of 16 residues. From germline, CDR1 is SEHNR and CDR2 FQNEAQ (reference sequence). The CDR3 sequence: CASQGASSGSPYEQYF. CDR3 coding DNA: TGTGCCAGCCAAGGAGCGTCTAGCGGGAGCCCCTACGAGCAGTACTTC.

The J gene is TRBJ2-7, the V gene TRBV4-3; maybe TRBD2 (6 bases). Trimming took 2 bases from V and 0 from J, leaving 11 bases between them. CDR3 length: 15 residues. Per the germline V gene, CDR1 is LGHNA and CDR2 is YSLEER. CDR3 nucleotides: TGCGCCAGCAGCCAACTACTAGCCGCCTCCTACGAGCAGTACTTC. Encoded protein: CASSQLLAASYEQYF.

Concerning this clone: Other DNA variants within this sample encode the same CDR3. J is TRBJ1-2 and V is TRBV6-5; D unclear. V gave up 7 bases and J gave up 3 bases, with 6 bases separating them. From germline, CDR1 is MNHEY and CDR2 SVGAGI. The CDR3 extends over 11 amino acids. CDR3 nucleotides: TGTGCCAGCATAGGAGACTATGGCTACACCTTC. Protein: CASIGDYGYTF.

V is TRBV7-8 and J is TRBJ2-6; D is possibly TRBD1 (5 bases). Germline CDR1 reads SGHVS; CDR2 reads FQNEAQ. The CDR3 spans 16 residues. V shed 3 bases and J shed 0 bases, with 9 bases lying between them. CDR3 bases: TGTGCCAGCAGCTTCAGGACAAACTCTGGGGCCAACGTCCTGACTTTC. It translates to CASSFRTNSGANVLTF.

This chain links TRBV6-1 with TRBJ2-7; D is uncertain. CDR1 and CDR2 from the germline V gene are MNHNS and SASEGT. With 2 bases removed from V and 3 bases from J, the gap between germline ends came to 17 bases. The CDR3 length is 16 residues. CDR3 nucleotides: TGTGCCAGCAGTGAACCCCCACGGCAGGTAAACTACGAGCAGTACTTC. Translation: CASSEPPRQVNYEQYF.

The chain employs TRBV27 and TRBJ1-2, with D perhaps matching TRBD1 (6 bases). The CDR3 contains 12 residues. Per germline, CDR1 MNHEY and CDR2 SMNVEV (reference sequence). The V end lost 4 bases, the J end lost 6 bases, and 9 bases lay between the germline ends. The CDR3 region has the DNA TGTGCCAGCAGTTCGGGGACACATGGCTACACCTTC. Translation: CASSSGTHGYTF.

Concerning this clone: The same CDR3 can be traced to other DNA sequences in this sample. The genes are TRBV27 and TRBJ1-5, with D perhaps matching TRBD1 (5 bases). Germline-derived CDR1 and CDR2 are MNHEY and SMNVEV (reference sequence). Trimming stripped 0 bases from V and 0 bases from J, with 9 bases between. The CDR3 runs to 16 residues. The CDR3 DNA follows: TGTGCCAGCAGTTTATCGGCCGGGGGTAGCAATCAGCCCCAGCATTTT. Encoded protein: CASSLSAGGSNQPQHF.

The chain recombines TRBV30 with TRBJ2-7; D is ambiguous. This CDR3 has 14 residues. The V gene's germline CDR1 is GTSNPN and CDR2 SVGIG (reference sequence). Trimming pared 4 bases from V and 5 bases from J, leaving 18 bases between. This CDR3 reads CAWTAEKVYHEQYF. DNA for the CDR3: TGTGCCTGGACCGCCGAGAAGGTTTATCACGAGCAGTACTTC.

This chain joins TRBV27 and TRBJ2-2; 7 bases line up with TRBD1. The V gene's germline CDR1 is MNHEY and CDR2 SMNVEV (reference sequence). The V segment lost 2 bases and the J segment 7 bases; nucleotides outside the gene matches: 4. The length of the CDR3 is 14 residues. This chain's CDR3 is CASSLRQGHGELFF. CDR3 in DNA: TGTGCCAGCAGTTTACGACAGGGCCACGGGGAGCTGTTTTTT.

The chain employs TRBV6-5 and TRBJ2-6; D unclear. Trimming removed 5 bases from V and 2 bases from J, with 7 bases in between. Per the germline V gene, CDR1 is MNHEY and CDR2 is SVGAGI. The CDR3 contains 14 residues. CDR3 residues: CASSQGPGANVLTF. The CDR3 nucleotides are TGTGCCAGCAGTCAAGGGCCTGGGGCCAACGTCCTGACTTTC.

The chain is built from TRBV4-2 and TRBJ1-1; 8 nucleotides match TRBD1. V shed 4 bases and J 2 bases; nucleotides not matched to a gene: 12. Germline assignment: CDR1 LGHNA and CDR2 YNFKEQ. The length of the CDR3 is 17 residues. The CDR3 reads CASSRRKQGARNTEAFF. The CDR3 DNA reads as TGTGCCAGCAGCCGCAGGAAGCAGGGGGCGAGAAACACTGAAGCTTTCTTT.

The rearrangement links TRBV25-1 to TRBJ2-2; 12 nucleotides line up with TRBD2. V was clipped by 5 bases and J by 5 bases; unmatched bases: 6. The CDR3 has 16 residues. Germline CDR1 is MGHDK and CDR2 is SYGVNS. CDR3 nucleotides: TGTGCCAGCAGTTACCCAGGGACTAGCGGGACCGGGGAGCTGTTTTTT. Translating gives CASSYPGTSGTGELFF.